This T cell receptor beta chain is drawn from a study of blood T cell repertoires in COVID-19. Overall study context: Whether acute or convalescent, the COVID-19 samples came from the United States, Italy and Spain.

Here immunoSEQ multiplex PCR was the method, and the copy in TCRdb shows in-frame clones only, minus some. Of under 350,000 clones listed, about 86% are singletons. CDR3 size: 16 residues. Trimming cost V 3 bases and J 6 bases, with 17 bases left between them. Germline CDR1 KGHSH, CDR2 LQKENI. This sequence was found in a middle-aged woman with acute COVID-19. What was sequenced was PBMCs or T cells enriched from blood (not recorded which). The V and J genes are TRBV18 and TRBJ2-2, with no clear D. CDR3 nucleotide sequence: TGTGCCAGCTCACCTACCCTCCTAGAGGTTCCCGGGGAGCTGTTTTTT. It codes for CASSPTLLEVPGELFF.